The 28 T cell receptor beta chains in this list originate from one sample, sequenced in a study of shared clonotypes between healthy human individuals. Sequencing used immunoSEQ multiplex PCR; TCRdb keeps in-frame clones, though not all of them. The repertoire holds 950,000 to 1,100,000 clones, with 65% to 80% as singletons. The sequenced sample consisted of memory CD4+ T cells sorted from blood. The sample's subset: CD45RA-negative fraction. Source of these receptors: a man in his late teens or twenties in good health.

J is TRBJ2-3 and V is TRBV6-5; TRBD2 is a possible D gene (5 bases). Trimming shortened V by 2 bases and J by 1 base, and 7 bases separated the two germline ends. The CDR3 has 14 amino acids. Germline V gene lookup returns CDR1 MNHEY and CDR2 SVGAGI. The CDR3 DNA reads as TGTGCCAGCAGTTACCTAGCTGGCACAGATACGCAGTATTTT. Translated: CASSYLAGTDTQYF.

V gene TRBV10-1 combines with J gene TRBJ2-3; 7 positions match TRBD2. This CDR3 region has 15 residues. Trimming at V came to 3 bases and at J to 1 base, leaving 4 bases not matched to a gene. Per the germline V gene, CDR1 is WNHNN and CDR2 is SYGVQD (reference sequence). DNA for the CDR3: TGCGCCAGCAGTGATTGGGCGGGGGGCACAGATACGCAGTATTTT. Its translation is CASSDWAGGTDTQYF.

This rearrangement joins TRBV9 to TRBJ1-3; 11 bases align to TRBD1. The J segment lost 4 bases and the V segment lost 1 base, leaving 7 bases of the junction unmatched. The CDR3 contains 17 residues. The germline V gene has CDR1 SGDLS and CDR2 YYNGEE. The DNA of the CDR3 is TGTGCCAGCAGCGTAAGGGGACAGGGGGGAAACGGAAACACCATATATTTT. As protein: CASSVRGQGGNGNTIYF.

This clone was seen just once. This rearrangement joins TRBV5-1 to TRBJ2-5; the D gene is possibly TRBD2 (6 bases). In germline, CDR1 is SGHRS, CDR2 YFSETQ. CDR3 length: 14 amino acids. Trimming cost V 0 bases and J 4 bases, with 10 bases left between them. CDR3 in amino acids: CASSLAGGTETQYF. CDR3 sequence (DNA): TGCGCCAGCAGCTTGGCTGGGGGGACAGAGACCCAGTACTTC. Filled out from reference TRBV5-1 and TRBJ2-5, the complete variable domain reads KAGVTQTPRYLIKTRGQQVTLSCSPISGHRSVSWYQQTPGQGLQFLFEYFSETQRNKGNFPGRFSGRQFSNSRSEMNVSTLELGDSALYLCASSLAGGTETQYFGPGTRLLVL.

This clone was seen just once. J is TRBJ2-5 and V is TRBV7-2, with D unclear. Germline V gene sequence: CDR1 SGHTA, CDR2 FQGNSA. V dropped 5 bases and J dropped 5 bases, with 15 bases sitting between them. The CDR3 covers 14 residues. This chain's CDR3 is CASSERSVRETQYF. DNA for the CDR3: TGTGCCAGCAGCGAACGGTCAGTTCGCGAGACCCAGTACTTC.

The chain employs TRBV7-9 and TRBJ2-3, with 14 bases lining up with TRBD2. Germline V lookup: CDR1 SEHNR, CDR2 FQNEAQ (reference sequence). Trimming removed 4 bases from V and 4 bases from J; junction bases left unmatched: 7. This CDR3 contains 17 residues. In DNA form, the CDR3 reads TGTGCCAGCAGCTCGCTGACTAGCGGGGGGGCCTCAGATACGCAGTATTTT. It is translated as CASSSLTSGGASDTQYF.

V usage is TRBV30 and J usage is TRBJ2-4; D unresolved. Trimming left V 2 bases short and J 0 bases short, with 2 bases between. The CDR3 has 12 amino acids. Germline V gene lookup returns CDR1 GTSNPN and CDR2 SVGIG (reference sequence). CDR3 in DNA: TGTGCCTGGAGTCTAGCCAAAAACATTCAGTACTTC. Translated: CAWSLAKNIQYF.

DNA of the CDR3: TGTGCCAGCAGCTCCTCTCCACTGGACAGGGGGCGACTGGTCTATGGCTACACCTTC. Protein product: CASSSSPLDRGRLVYGYTF. V is TRBV5-8 and J is TRBJ1-2; 11 nucleotides line up with TRBD1. This CDR3 has 19 residues. V trimming: 3 bases; J trimming: 4 bases; junction bases outside the gene matches: 17. Germline V lookup: CDR1 SGHTS, CDR2 YDEGEE.

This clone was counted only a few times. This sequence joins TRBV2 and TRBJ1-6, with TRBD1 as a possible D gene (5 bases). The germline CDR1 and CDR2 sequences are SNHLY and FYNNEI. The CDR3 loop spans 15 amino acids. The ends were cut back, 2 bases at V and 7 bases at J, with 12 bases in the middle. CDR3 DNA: TGTGCCAGCAGTGAAAGGCAGGGAACGAATTCACCCCTCCACTTT. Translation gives CASSERQGTNSPLHF.

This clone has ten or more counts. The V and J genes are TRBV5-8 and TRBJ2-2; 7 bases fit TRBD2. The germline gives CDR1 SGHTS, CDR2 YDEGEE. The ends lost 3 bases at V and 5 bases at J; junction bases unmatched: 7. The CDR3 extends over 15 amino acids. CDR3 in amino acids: CASSSGLGRTGELFF. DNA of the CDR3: TGTGCCAGCAGCTCCGGACTAGGGAGGACCGGGGAGCTGTTTTTT. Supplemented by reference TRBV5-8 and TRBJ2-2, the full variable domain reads EAGVTQSPTHLIKTRGQQATLRCSPISGHTSVYWYQQALGLGLQFLLWYDEGEERNRGNFPPRFSGRQFPNYSSELNVNALELEDSALYLCASSSGLGRTGELFFGEGSRLTVL.

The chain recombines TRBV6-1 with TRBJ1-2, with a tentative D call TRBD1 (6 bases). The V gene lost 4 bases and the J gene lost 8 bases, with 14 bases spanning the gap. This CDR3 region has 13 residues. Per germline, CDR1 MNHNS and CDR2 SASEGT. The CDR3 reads CASSVQGGSGYTF. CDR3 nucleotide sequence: TGTGCCAGCAGTGTACAGGGAGGGAGCGGCTACACCTTC.

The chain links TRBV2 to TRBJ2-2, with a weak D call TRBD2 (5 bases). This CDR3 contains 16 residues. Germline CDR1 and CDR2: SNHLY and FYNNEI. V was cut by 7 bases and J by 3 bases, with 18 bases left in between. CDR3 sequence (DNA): TGTGCCAGCAAAGAGGGAATCACCGGATACACCGGGGAGCTGTTTTTT. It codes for CASKEGITGYTGELFF.

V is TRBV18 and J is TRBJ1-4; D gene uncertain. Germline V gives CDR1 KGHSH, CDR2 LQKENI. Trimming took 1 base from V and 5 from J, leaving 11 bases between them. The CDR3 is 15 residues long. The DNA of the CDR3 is TGTGCCAGCTCACCACAATCCGACTTCAATGAAAAACTGTTTTTT. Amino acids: CASSPQSDFNEKLFF.

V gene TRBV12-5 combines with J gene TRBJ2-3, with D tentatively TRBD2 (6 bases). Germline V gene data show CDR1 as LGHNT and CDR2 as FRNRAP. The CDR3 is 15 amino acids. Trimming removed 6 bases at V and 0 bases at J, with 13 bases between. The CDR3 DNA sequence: TGTGCTAGTGGACCGATCGGGAGTAGCACAGATACGCAGTATTTT. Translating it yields CASGPIGSSTDTQYF.

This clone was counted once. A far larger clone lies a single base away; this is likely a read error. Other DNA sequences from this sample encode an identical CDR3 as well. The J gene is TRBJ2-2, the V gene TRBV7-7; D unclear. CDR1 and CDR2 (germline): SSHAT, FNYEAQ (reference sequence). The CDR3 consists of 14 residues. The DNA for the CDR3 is TGTGCTAGCAGCTTAACTGCGAACACCGGGGAGCTGTTTTTT. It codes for CASSLTANTGELFF.

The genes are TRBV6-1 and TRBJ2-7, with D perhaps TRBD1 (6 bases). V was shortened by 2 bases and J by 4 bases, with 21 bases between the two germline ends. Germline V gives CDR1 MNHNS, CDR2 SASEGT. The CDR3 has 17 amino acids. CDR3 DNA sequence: TGTGCCAGCAGTGAAAGGAGTTGGGGGCAGGGTGCTTACGAGCAGTACTTC. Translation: CASSERSWGQGAYEQYF.

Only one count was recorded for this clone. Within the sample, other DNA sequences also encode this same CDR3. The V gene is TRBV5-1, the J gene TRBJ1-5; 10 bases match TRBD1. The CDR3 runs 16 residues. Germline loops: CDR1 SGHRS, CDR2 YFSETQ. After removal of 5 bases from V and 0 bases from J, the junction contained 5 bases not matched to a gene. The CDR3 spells CASSLGTGDSNQPQHF. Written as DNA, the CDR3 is TGCGCCAGCAGTTTAGGGACAGGGGATAGCAATCAGCCCCAGCATTTT.

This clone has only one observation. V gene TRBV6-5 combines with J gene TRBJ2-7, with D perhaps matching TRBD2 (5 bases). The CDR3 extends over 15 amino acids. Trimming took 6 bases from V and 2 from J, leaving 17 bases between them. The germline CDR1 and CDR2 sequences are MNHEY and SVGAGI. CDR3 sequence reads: CASSPSPGSAYEQYF. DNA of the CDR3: TGTGCCAGCAGCCCCTCGCCGGGGTCTGCCTACGAGCAGTACTTC.

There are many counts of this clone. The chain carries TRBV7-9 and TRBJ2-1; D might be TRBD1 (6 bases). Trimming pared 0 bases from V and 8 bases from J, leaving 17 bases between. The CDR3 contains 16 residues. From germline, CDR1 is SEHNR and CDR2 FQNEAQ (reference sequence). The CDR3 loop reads CASSLALTGSPHEQFF. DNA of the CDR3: TGTGCCAGCAGCTTAGCGTTGACAGGATCTCCCCATGAGCAGTTCTTC.

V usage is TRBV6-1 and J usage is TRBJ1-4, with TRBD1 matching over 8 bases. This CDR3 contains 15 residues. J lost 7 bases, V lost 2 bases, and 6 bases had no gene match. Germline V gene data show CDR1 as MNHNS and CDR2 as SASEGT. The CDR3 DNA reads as TGTGCCAGCAGTGAAATGGACAGGGCGGTTGAAAAACTGTTTTTT. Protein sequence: CASSEMDRAVEKLFF.

CDR3 nucleotide sequence: TGCGCCAGCAGCCCTCGGGACAGGGGCCCTGGGGCCAACGTCCTGACTTTC. It codes for CASSPRDRGPGANVLTF. This chain joins TRBV4-3 and TRBJ2-6; 10 bases match TRBD1. Losses at the gene ends were 4 bases for V and 2 bases for J; bases not matched to a gene: 5. There are 17 residues in the CDR3. Per germline, CDR1 LGHNA and CDR2 YSLEER.

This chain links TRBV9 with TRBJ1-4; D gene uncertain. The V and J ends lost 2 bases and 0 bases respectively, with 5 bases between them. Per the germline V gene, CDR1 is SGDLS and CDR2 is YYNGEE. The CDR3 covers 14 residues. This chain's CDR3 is CASSVSSTNEKLFF. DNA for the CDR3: TGTGCCAGCAGCGTTTCCTCAACTAATGAAAAACTGTTTTTT.

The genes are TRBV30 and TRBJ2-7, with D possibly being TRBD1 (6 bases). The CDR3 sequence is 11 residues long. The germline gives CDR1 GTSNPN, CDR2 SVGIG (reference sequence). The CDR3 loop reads CASGQWGEQYF. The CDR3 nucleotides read TGTGCTTCAGGACAGTGGGGCGAGCAGTACTTC.

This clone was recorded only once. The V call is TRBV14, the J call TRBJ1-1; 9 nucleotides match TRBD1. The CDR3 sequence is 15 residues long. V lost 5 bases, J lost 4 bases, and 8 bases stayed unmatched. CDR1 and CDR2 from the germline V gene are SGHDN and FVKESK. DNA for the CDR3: TGTGCCAGCAGCTTTACAGGGGGCGGAGGCACTGAAGCTTTCTTT. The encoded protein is CASSFTGGGGTEAFF.

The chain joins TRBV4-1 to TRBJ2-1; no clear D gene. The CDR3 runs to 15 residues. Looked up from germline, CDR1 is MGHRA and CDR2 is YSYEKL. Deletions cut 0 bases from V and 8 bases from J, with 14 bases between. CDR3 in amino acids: CASSQDRGYSDEQFF. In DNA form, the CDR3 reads TGCGCCAGCAGCCAAGATCGAGGATACTCGGATGAGCAGTTCTTC.

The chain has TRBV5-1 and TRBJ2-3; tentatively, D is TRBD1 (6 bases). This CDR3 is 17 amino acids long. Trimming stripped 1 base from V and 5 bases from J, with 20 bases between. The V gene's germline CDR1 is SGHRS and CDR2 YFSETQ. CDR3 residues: CASSLKPGQRSVDTQYF. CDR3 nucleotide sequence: TGCGCCAGCAGCTTGAAACCGGGACAAAGATCCGTAGATACGCAGTATTTT.

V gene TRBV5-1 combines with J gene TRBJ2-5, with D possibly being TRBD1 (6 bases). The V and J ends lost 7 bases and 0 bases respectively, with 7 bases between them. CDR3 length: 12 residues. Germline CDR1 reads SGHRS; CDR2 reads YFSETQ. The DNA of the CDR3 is TGCGCCAGCCGGACAGACCAAGAGACCCAGTACTTC. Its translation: CASRTDQETQYF.

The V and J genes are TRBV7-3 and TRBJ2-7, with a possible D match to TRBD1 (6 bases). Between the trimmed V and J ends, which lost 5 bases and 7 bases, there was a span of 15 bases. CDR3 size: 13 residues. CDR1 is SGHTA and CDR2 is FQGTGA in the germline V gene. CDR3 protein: CASSPGQMREQYF. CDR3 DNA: TGTGCCAGCAGCCCAGGACAGATGAGAGAGCAGTACTTC.